A selection of T cell receptor beta chains follows, all from one sample in a study of blood T cell repertoires in COVID-19. The data were produced by immunoSEQ multiplex PCR, yet TCRdb's version contains in-frame clones alone and is incomplete. The sample shows 100,000 to 150,000 clones, nearly 70% of them seen only once. Sequenced input: peripheral blood. The receptors originated from a woman aged 70-85 years with acute or convalescent COVID-19. Each CDR3 is given with its conserved first and last residue. D genes are given only for firm matches. Expanded clones get a size class; other rows say once, few or many, or leave the size out.

clone size	V gene	J gene	D gene	CDR3 DNA	CDR3 protein
-	TRBV28	TRBJ2-7	TRBD1	TGTGCCAGCAGACGCGGACAGGATGGGGCCTACGAGCAGTACTTC	CASRRGQDGAYEQYF
-	TRBV28	TRBJ2-3	-	TGTGCCAGCAGTTCGGTGGTCACAGATACGCAGTATTTT	CASSSVVTDTQYF
-	TRBV4-2	TRBJ1-2	-	TGTGCCAGCAGCGGGGCAGCAGGTTCCTATGGCTACACCTTC	CASSGAAGSYGYTF
-	TRBV24-1	TRBJ2-2	-	TGTGCCACCAGTGATTTTCCGGCGGGAAGGGCCGGGGAGCTGTTTTTT	CATSDFPAGRAGELFF
-	TRBV7-8	TRBJ2-4	-	TGTGCCAGCAGCTTATCCGGCAAAAACATTCAGTACTTC	CASSLSGKNIQYF
-	TRBV5-6	TRBJ1-2	TRBD1	TGTGCCAGCAGAGGACAGGGGGCGACAGGCTACACCTTC	CASRGQGATGYTF
-	TRBV28	TRBJ1-5	TRBD1	TGTGCCAGCAGTTTATCTACAGGGGGCCTGGAGCAGCCCCAGCATTTT	CASSLSTGGLEQPQHF
-	TRBV3-1/TRBV3-2	TRBJ2-1	-	TGTGCCAGCAGCCAAACCGTCCGCGGGAACTACAATGAGCAGTTCTTC	CASSQTVRGNYNEQFF
-	TRBV3-1/TRBV3-2	TRBJ1-1	-	TGTGCCAGCAGCCCACCGAGGATAACTGAAGCTTTCTTT	CASSPPRITEAFF
few	TRBV6-4	TRBJ2-3	TRBD2	TGTGCCAGCAGTGTACTAGCGGGAGGTACAGATACGCAGTATTTT	CASSVLAGGTDTQYF
-	TRBV3-1/TRBV3-2	TRBJ1-1	TRBD1	TGTGCCAGCAGCCTCTTAGGGACAGGGGATGAAGCTTTCTTT	CASSLLGTGDEAFF
-	TRBV7-2	TRBJ1-1	TRBD1	TGTGCCAGCAGCTCCCAAGCACAGGGGTTTACTGAAGCTTTCTTT	CASSSQAQGFTEAFF
-	TRBV9	TRBJ2-5	-	TGTGCCAGCAGCGTAGATGGCCAAGGAGACCAAGAGACCCAGTACTTC	CASSVDGQGDQETQYF
few	TRBV5-1	TRBJ1-4	-	TGCGCCAGCAGCTTGGCCGCGGCAGTTGCAACTAATGAAAAACTGTTTTTT	CASSLAAAVATNEKLFF
-	TRBV6-6	TRBJ1-2	-	TGTGCCAGCAGCCCCGACAGCGTCTATGGCTACACCTTC	CASSPDSVYGYTF
-	TRBV5-4	TRBJ1-6	TRBD1	TGTGCCAGCAGCTTGAGGACGACAGGGTGGAATTCACCCCTCCACTTT	CASSLRTTGWNSPLHF
-	TRBV11-3	TRBJ1-1	-	TGTGCCAGCAGCTCTGGCTTAACCCGAAACACTGAAGCTTTCTTT	CASSSGLTRNTEAFF
-	TRBV5-1	TRBJ2-5	TRBD2	TGCGCCAGCAGCTCACAAGCGGGAGTGGGGGAGACCCAGTACTTC	CASSSQAGVGETQYF
few	TRBV6-6	TRBJ1-1	-	TGTGCCAGCAGTTACAACGAGGGCGACTCTGAAGCTTTCTTT	CASSYNEGDSEAFF
-	TRBV19	TRBJ1-2	-	TGTGCCAGTAAGGGGACGGGGGTTCGGGATGGCTACACCTTC	CASKGTGVRDGYTF
-	TRBV5-1	TRBJ2-1	-	TGCGCCAGCAGCTTCGGGACTTTGCAGTTCTTC	CASSFGTLQFF
-	TRBV7-2	TRBJ2-3	-	TGTGCCAGCAGTTTTCGCCCGGGGTCGAGCACAGATACGCAGTATTTT	CASSFRPGSSTDTQYF
-	TRBV30	TRBJ2-7	-	TGTGCCTGGAGTCTGGGGAGTGGATTCTACTACGAGCAGTACTTC	CAWSLGSGFYYEQYF
-	TRBV27	TRBJ2-7	-	TGTGCCAGCAGTTTAGCAGCGATTAGCTCCTACGAGCAGTACTTC	CASSLAAISSYEQYF
-	TRBV6-5	TRBJ2-1	TRBD2	TGTGCCAGCAGGCAGAAAGCGGGGGTCGATGAGCAGTTCTTC	CASRQKAGVDEQFF
-	TRBV3-1/TRBV3-2	TRBJ2-7	TRBD2	TGTGCCAGCAGCCTTCTGGGGCGGGAGAGATCCGAGCAGTACTTC	CASSLLGRERSEQYF
-	TRBV5-1	TRBJ2-1	-	TGCGCCAGCAGCTTGTTGGGCCAGGGACTCACCCTTAAGCATGAGCAGTTCTTC	CASSLLGQGLTLKHEQFF
-	TRBV13	TRBJ2-3	-	TGTGCCAGCAGCCCTATCGGGGGGCTAGCAGATACGCAGTATTTT	CASSPIGGLADTQYF
-	TRBV5-1	TRBJ1-6	TRBD1	TGCGCCAGCAGAGAACAGGGGATGAATTCACCCCTCCACTTT	CASREQGMNSPLHF
-	TRBV6-5	TRBJ1-1	TRBD1	TGTGCCACCGAGGGCGACAGGGACACAGCTTTCTTT	CATEGDRDTAFF
-	TRBV2	TRBJ1-2	-	TGTGCCAGCACCAGTCCGTTCTATGGCTACACCTTC	CASTSPFYGYTF
-	TRBV28	TRBJ1-2	-	TGTGCCAGCAGTCCCAGCTATGGCTACACCTTC	CASSPSYGYTF
-	TRBV12-3/TRBV12-4	TRBJ2-1	-	TGTGCCAGCAGAAGACTGGGCAATGAGCAGTTCTTC	CASRRLGNEQFF
-	TRBV15	TRBJ2-3	TRBD2	TGTGCCACCAGCAGGGTGACTAGCGTAGGAGATACGCAGTATTTT	CATSRVTSVGDTQYF
-	TRBV6-2/TRBV6-3	TRBJ2-5	TRBD1	TGTGCCAGCAGCCTACGTCCGGGACAGGGTGGAGAGACCCAGTACTTC	CASSLRPGQGGETQYF
-	TRBV11-2	TRBJ2-5	-	TGTGCCAGCAGCTGGGCGGGCGTCCGGAAGACCCAGTACTTC	CASSWAGVRKTQYF
-	TRBV28	TRBJ2-3	-	TGTGCCAGCAGTTTCATGGGAGGCACAGATACGCAGTATTTT	CASSFMGGTDTQYF
-	TRBV27	TRBJ1-1	-	TGTGCCAGCAGTTCCCCGGTTATGAACACTGAAGCTTTCTTT	CASSSPVMNTEAFF
-	TRBV19	TRBJ1-1	-	TGTGCCAGTAACATCGGGGGACCTGAAGCTTTCTTT	CASNIGGPEAFF
-	TRBV3-1/TRBV3-2	TRBJ1-3	TRBD1	TGTGCCAGCAGCTCATGGACAGGGGTTGACACCATATATTTT	CASSSWTGVDTIYF
-	TRBV5-6	TRBJ1-2	-	TGTGCCAGCTCCGGGACAAGGGACTATGGCTACACCTTC	CASSGTRDYGYTF
-	TRBV5-1	TRBJ2-7	TRBD1	TGCGCCAGCAGCCCACGGGGACAGGGAGGCGAGCAGTACTTC	CASSPRGQGGEQYF
-	TRBV27	TRBJ2-7	TRBD1	TGTGCCAGCAGTTTAGGACAGGGGATGGATCAGTACTTC	CASSLGQGMDQYF
-	TRBV28	TRBJ2-3	TRBD2	TGTGCCAGCCCTCCGGGGACTAGCGGGAGCTCCCTCTTCACAGATACGCAGTATTTT	CASPPGTSGSSLFTDTQYF
few	TRBV7-2	TRBJ2-2	-	TGTGCCAGCAGCTCATCCGGGGGAGACACCGGGGAGCTGTTTTTT	CASSSSGGDTGELFF
once	TRBV19	TRBJ1-6	TRBD1	TGTGCCAGTAGTAAGGACAGGACGGCTAATTCACCCCTCCACTTT	CASSKDRTANSPLHF
-	TRBV15	TRBJ1-6	TRBD1	TGTGCCACCAGCAGAACCCAGGGGGGACCCCTCCACTTT	CATSRTQGGPLHF
few	TRBV29-1	TRBJ1-2	-	TGCAGCGGACAAACAGAGAACTATGGCTACACCTTC	CSGQTENYGYTF
-	TRBV9	TRBJ2-3	TRBD2	TGTGCCAGCAGCCCGACTAGCCAGAGCACAGATACGCAGTATTTT	CASSPTSQSTDTQYF
-	TRBV7-2	TRBJ2-7	-	TGTGCCAGCACGTGGGACAATCCCTACGAGCAGTACTTC	CASTWDNPYEQYF
-	TRBV2	TRBJ2-5	TRBD1	TGTGCCAGCAACCGACTAACCGGGACAGGGTTAGAGGAGACCCAGTACTTC	CASNRLTGTGLEETQYF
-	TRBV6-5	TRBJ2-7	TRBD2	TGTGCCAGCAGTTCCCACCGAGGACTAGCGGGAGTCGAGCAGTACTTC	CASSSHRGLAGVEQYF
-	TRBV29-1	TRBJ2-7	TRBD1	TGCAGCGTCAGGACAGGGGGCGTCTCCGAGCAGTACTTC	CSVRTGGVSEQYF
-	TRBV5-1	TRBJ1-1	TRBD1	TGCGCCAGCAGCTTGGCGGGGACAGGGGGCACTGAAGCTTTCTTT	CASSLAGTGGTEAFF
once	TRBV10-3	TRBJ2-7	TRBD1	TGTGCCATCAGTGAGCGACAGGGGGGCGAGCAGTACTTC	CAISERQGGEQYF
-	TRBV27	TRBJ2-7	-	TGTGCCAGCAGTTCGCTAGGGGCAGGTGACTGGGAGCAGTACTTC	CASSSLGAGDWEQYF